These T cell receptor beta chains were read from a single sample in a study of beta chain features in type 1 diabetes. Assay: immunoSEQ multiplex PCR; the TCRdb copy retains only in-frame clones and omits some. The repertoire holds some 160,000 clones, with less than 9.5% as singletons. The sequenced sample was central memory CD4+ T cells from blood. The source of these receptors is a young woman in good health. Each CDR3 is given with its conserved first and last residue. The D gene is left open where the match is weak. Where a row states a size, it is once, few, many or the class of an expanded clone; other rows omit it.

clone_size	j_call	d_call	cdr3_length	v_call	cdr3_nt	cdr3_aa
NA	TRBJ1-2	TRBD1	14	TRBV5-1	TGCGCCAGCAGCCCTGGACAGGGGGGGTATGGCTACACCTTC	CASSPGQGGYGYTF
few	TRBJ1-2	NA	15	TRBV18	TGTGCCAGCTCACCAGGATCAGGGTTCGGCTATGGCTACACCTTC	CASSPGSGFGYGYTF
few	TRBJ2-5	TRBD2	15	TRBV7-9	TGTGCCAGCAGCTTGGTAGCGGGGCGCCCAGGGACCCAGTACTTC	CASSLVAGRPGTQYF
few	TRBJ2-2	TRBD2	14	TRBV30	TGTGCCTGTCAAGCGGGGGGCTACGCCGGGGAGCTGTTTTTT	CACQAGGYAGELFF
NA	TRBJ1-1	NA	12	TRBV6-5	TGTGCCAGCAGTTCCCTGTTCCGGCGGGCTTTCTTT	CASSSLFRRAFF
NA	TRBJ1-5	NA	15	TRBV4-3	TGCGCCAGCTGTTCGGGGGTAGGAGGCAATCAGCCCCAGCATTTT	CASCSGVGGNQPQHF
NA	TRBJ2-4	NA	19	TRBV23-1	TGCGCCAGCAGCCAAGGAGCTGTTCCAGGGAAAATGGCCAAAAACATTCAGTACTTC	CASSQGAVPGKMAKNIQYF
few	TRBJ2-1	TRBD2	12	TRBV2	TGTGCCAGCAGTCCACTAGCGAATGAGCAGTTCTTC	CASSPLANEQFF
few	TRBJ2-1	TRBD2	15	TRBV11-1	TGTGCCAGCAGCTTTCGGCTAGCGGGAGTGGATGAGCAGTTCTTC	CASSFRLAGVDEQFF
NA	TRBJ1-2	TRBD1	16	TRBV9	TGTGCCAGCAGCGTGCGGGACAGGGGGTGGAACTATGGCTACACCTTC	CASSVRDRGWNYGYTF
NA	TRBJ1-6	TRBD1	15	TRBV4-1	TGCGCCAGCAGCCAACGGACAGGGGATAATTCACCCCTCCACTTT	CASSQRTGDNSPLHF
NA	TRBJ1-6	NA	15	TRBV7-9	TGTGCCAGCAGCTCCGGCGGGGGATCGGGGTCACCCCTCCACTTT	CASSSGGGSGSPLHF
NA	TRBJ1-5	TRBD1	14	TRBV18	TGTGCCAGCTCACCTGACAGGGTGGGTCAGCCCCAGCATTTT	CASSPDRVGQPQHF
few	TRBJ2-3	NA	14	TRBV11-2	TGTGCCAGCAGCTTCCCCCCTAGCACAGATACGCAGTATTTT	CASSFPPSTDTQYF
many	TRBJ2-1	NA	13	TRBV5-1	TGCGCCAGCAGCTTGAATTGGGCCAATGAGCAGTTCTTC	CASSLNWANEQFF
few	TRBJ2-7	NA	16	TRBV4-1	TGCGCCAGCAGCCAAGATCTCGGAGGGAGTTTCTACGAGCAGTACTTC	CASSQDLGGSFYEQYF
NA	TRBJ1-2	TRBD1	13	TRBV6-1	TGTGCCAGCAGAGCCGGGACAGACTATGGCTACACCTTC	CASRAGTDYGYTF
few	TRBJ1-5	TRBD1	16	TRBV6-5	TGTGCCAGCAGTTATGCAAGACAGGGTTGGGATCAGCCCCAGCATTTT	CASSYARQGWDQPQHF
few	TRBJ2-7	NA	15	TRBV4-3	TGCGCCAGCAGCCAAGTGTTAGAGAGCTCCTACGAGCAGTACTTC	CASSQVLESSYEQYF
few	TRBJ2-5	NA	12	TRBV10-3	TGTGCCATCAGCGGGGGGCACGAGACCCAGTACTTC	CAISGGHETQYF
NA	TRBJ1-2	NA	13	TRBV6-6	TGTGCCAGCATTCCACCAGGGAACTATGGCTACACCTTC	CASIPPGNYGYTF
NA	TRBJ1-4	NA	13	TRBV14	TGTGCCAGCAGCCAAGCCATTGACAGAAAACTGTTTTTT	CASSQAIDRKLFF
NA	TRBJ2-3	NA	16	TRBV4-2	TGTGCCAGCAGCCATGCCGTCCGGGGAACCACAGATACGCAGTATTTT	CASSHAVRGTTDTQYF
NA	TRBJ2-2	TRBD2	17	TRBV15	TGTGCCACCAGCAGAGATGCTGGAGCGGGAGACACCGGGGAGCTGTTTTTT	CATSRDAGAGDTGELFF
few	TRBJ2-7	TRBD1	15	TRBV7-9	TGTGCCAGCAGCTTATCAGGACAGGGGAACTACGAGCAGTACTTC	CASSLSGQGNYEQYF